This T cell receptor beta chain was sequenced in a study of blood T cell repertoires in COVID-19. At the level of the study: Researchers got acute and convalescent COVID-19 samples from the United States, Italy and Spain. T cells, B-cell-depleted T cells, or PBMCs provided the cDNA or gDNA that served as material.

In the study's own analysis: Reference gene primers were amplified, and this amplification served to estimate nucleated cell counts. Repertoires were generated with immunoSEQ multiplex PCR, while TCRdb's copy carries only in-frame clones and drops some. V, J and clone size were drawn from that table, and D and trimming were deduced from the DNA. Here the sample spans under 300,000 clones, more than 80% being singletons. Germline V gives CDR1 LGHDT, CDR2 YNNKEL (reference sequence). This CDR3 is 17 amino acids long. V lost 0 bases, J lost 7 bases, and 5 bases stayed unmatched. The chain employs TRBV3-1 (or the pseudogene TRBV3-2) and TRBJ2-1; 14 bases map to TRBD2. The TCR comes from a human donor in a cohort sampled during active COVID-19. Sequencing was performed on peripheral blood. The CDR3: CASSQELGTSGSNEQFF. The CDR3 region has the DNA TGTGCCAGCAGCCAAGAGCTTGGGACTAGCGGGAGTAATGAGCAGTTCTTC.